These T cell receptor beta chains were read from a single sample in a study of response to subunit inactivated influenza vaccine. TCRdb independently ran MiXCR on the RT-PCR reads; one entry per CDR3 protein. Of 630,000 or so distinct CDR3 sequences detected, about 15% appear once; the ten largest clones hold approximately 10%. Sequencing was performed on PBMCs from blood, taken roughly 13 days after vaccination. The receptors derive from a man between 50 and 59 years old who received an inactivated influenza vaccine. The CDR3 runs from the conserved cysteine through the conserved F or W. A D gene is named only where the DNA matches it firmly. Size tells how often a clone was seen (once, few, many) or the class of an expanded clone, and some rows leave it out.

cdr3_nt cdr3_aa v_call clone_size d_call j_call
TGTGCCAGCAGTTACGGGCCCCCGGAGGGGCTCAATGAGCAGTTCTTC CASSYGPPEGLNEQFF TRBV6-5 many NA TRBJ2-1
TGTGCCAGCAGAGACCTAGCGCCCGGGGAGCTGTTTTTT CASRDLAPGELFF TRBV12-3/TRBV12-4 few NA TRBJ2-2
TGTGCCAGCAGTAAACAGGATCGCACTGAAGCTTTCTTT CASSKQDRTEAFF TRBV6-2/TRBV6-3 NA NA TRBJ1-1
TGTGCCAGCAGCGTCTCAGCGAACACCGGGGAGCTGTTTTTT CASSVSANTGELFF TRBV9 many NA TRBJ2-2
TGTGCCAGCAGCACCACAGGGGATATAAACTATGGCTACACCTTC CASSTTGDINYGYTF TRBV5-5 many TRBD1 TRBJ1-2
TGTGCCAGCAGCTTGGCTAGCGGGGCCCGGGTGTCCCAGTACTTC CASSLASGARVSQYF TRBV7-2 few TRBD2 TRBJ2-5
TGCGCCAGCAGCTTGAGGCAGGTCTACAATGAGCAGTTCTTC CASSLRQVYNEQFF TRBV5-1 many NA TRBJ2-1
TGTGCCAGCAGCTTAGGGTCTAGCGGGAAATACAATGAGCAGTTCTTC CASSLGSSGKYNEQFF TRBV7-9 few TRBD2 TRBJ2-1
TGTGCCAGCAGTCTAGCGGGGGGCGGGGAAGATACGCAGTATTTT CASSLAGGGEDTQYF TRBV25-1 NA TRBD2 TRBJ2-3
TGCGCCAGCAGCGGACAGGGCCGAGCGGAGACCCAGTACTTC CASSGQGRAETQYF TRBV4-1 few TRBD1 TRBJ2-5
TGTGCCAGCAGCCAACACACCGGGGAGCAGTACTTC CASSQHTGEQYF TRBV3-1 NA NA TRBJ2-7
TGTGCCAGCAGCTTACTAACAGGAAGGGGTGGTGAAAAACTGTTTTTT CASSLLTGRGGEKLFF TRBV7-9 few NA TRBJ1-4
TGCGCCAGCAGCCCCACGCGGACTAGCGGGGGGTCCTACAATGAGCAGTTCTTC CASSPTRTSGGSYNEQFF TRBV4-3 NA TRBD2 TRBJ2-1
TGCGCCAGCAGCCTTAGCGGGAGATCAGATACGCAGTATTTT CASSLSGRSDTQYF TRBV5-1 NA TRBD2 TRBJ2-3
TGTGCCAGCAGCTTAGAGGCAACGAACACTGAAGCTTTCTTT CASSLEATNTEAFF TRBV7-8 few NA TRBJ1-1
TGTGCCTGGTCGACAGGGGGAGAGACCCAGTACTTC CAWSTGGETQYF TRBV30 NA TRBD1 TRBJ2-5
TGTGCCAGCAGCAAAACAGGGGCCCGCACAGATACGCAGTATTTT CASSKTGARTDTQYF TRBV7-9 few TRBD1 TRBJ2-3
TGTGCCAGCAGCCAATACCGGGACACGACACAAGAGACCCAGTACTTC CASSQYRDTTQETQYF TRBV7-8 NA NA TRBJ2-5
TGTGCCAGCAGTTTCAACTCTGGAAACACCATATATTTT CASSFNSGNTIYF TRBV12-3/TRBV12-4 many NA TRBJ1-3
TGTGCCATCAACAGGGTGAACTATGGCTACACCTTC CAINRVNYGYTF TRBV10-3 NA NA TRBJ1-2
TGTGCCAGCAGCCGGGGGACCTTGGGTTCCGGGGAGCTGTTTTTT CASSRGTLGSGELFF TRBV3-1 NA NA TRBJ2-2
TGTGCCAGTAAACTAAGGACAGGTGCGAACACCGGGGAGCTGTTTTTT CASKLRTGANTGELFF TRBV10-3 few TRBD1 TRBJ2-2
TGCGCCAGCAGCCAAGACCAAGGACAGGGAGGAAACATTCAGTACTTC CASSQDQGQGGNIQYF TRBV4-3 NA TRBD1 TRBJ2-4
TGTGCCAGCAGTGACAATCTGCCTATAGACGAGCAGTACTTC CASSDNLPIDEQYF TRBV2 NA NA TRBJ2-7
TGTGCCAGCAGCGTAGGGTGGGAGTCCTACGAGCAGTACTTC CASSVGWESYEQYF TRBV9 NA NA TRBJ2-7
TGCAGCGCCGGATCAACAGGGCGGAGAGAGCAGTACTTC CSAGSTGRREQYF TRBV29-1 few NA TRBJ2-7
TGTGCCAGCAGCCCAACCTCGGAAACCGGGGAGCTGTTTTTT CASSPTSETGELFF TRBV7-9 few NA TRBJ2-2
TGTGCCAGCAGCTCCGCCCCGGGGATTAGAACAGATACGCAGTATTTT CASSSAPGIRTDTQYF TRBV7-6 few NA TRBJ2-3
TGTGCCACCAGCAGAGAGCGGCTCTCCTACAATGAGCAGTTCTTC CATSRERLSYNEQFF TRBV15 few NA TRBJ2-1
TGTGCCAGCAGTTTAATGGCGGGGGCCAAAAACATTCAGTACTTC CASSLMAGAKNIQYF TRBV28 many NA TRBJ2-4
TGTGCCAGCAGCTTATTCTATCCTGGACAGGGTCGAGGCTACACCTTC CASSLFYPGQGRGYTF TRBV7-9 many TRBD1 TRBJ1-2
TGTGCCAGCAGTACCGACAGGGACGAGCAGTACTTC CASSTDRDEQYF TRBV6-6 NA TRBD1 TRBJ2-7
TGTGCCATCAGTGAGTGGGCTAGCGGGGAGAACACAGATACGCAGTATTTT CAISEWASGENTDTQYF TRBV10-3 few TRBD2 TRBJ2-3
TGCAGTGCCCCACGGCCGGGTAACACTGAAGCTTTCTTT CSAPRPGNTEAFF TRBV20-1 few NA TRBJ1-1
TGTGCCAGCAGCCGACACGCGAACACTGAAGCTTTCTTT CASSRHANTEAFF TRBV25-1 NA NA TRBJ1-1
TGTGCCAGCAGCCCGTGGACAGGGGAGGCCAGGGAGCTGTTTTTT CASSPWTGEARELFF TRBV3-1 many TRBD1 TRBJ2-2
TGTGCCAGCAGTCCCGCCCCCACAGCGGGAGTGAGGGAGACCCAGTACTTC CASSPAPTAGVRETQYF TRBV12-3/TRBV12-4 few TRBD2 TRBJ2-5
TGTGCCACCAAAGGCGGGACTAACAGGGAGACCCAGTACTTC CATKGGTNRETQYF TRBV15 few TRBD2 TRBJ2-5
TGTGCCAGCAGCCAAGATGTAGGGCGAACGGGCCTTGGGACCGGGGAGCTGTTTTTT CASSQDVGRTGLGTGELFF TRBV4-2 NA NA TRBJ2-2
TGTGCCAGTAGGCCGGGGACTAGCAATGAGCAGTTCTTC CASRPGTSNEQFF TRBV19 few TRBD2 TRBJ2-1
TGTGCCAGCAGCAGAGGTCCTTTGGGACTAGGTGCCTACAATGAGCAGTTCTTC CASSRGPLGLGAYNEQFF TRBV14 NA TRBD2 TRBJ2-1
TGTGCCAGCAAGTTTAAAACAGGGGCAGATACGCAGTATTTT CASKFKTGADTQYF TRBV6-2/TRBV6-3 NA TRBD1 TRBJ2-3
TGTGCCATCAAGGTACAGGAAGCGGGGTTCACCGGGGAGCTGTTTTTT CAIKVQEAGFTGELFF TRBV10-3 NA TRBD2 TRBJ2-2
TGCGCCAGCAGTGGTCGACAGACGAACACCGGGGAGCTGTTTTTT CASSGRQTNTGELFF TRBV5-1 many NA TRBJ2-2
TGTGCCAGCAGCGGACAAGCAACTAGCGGGGGCAACAATGAGCAGTTCTTC CASSGQATSGGNNEQFF TRBV7-2 NA TRBD2 TRBJ2-1
TGTGCCAGCAGGCGAGGGGCACCGGATACGCAGTATTTT CASRRGAPDTQYF TRBV7-8 NA NA TRBJ2-3
TGCAGTGCTGATAGGTGGGAAAAGGAGGAGCAGTACTTC CSADRWEKEEQYF TRBV20-1 few NA TRBJ2-7
TGCGCCAGCAGCCACGGGACAGGGGAAACCGGGGAGCTGTTTTTT CASSHGTGETGELFF TRBV4-1 few TRBD1 TRBJ2-2
TGCGCCAGCAGCTTGTCCGGGAGATCCAACGAGCAGTACTTC CASSLSGRSNEQYF TRBV5-1 few NA TRBJ2-7
TGTGCCAGCAGTGAATCGTTTAATGAGCAGTTCTTC CASSESFNEQFF TRBV6-1 many NA TRBJ2-1
TGTGCCAGCAGGAAAACAGGGTGGGAGACCCAGTACTTC CASRKTGWETQYF TRBV28 NA NA TRBJ2-5
TGCGCCAGCAGCCAAGGTGTGGCCTATGGCTACACCTTC CASSQGVAYGYTF TRBV4-1 few NA TRBJ1-2
TGCAGCGTTGAAGTAACGGCCGTTGCCTACACAGATACGCAGTATTTT CSVEVTAVAYTDTQYF TRBV29-1 few NA TRBJ2-3
TGCGCCAGCAGCCAAGACCCCGGACTAGCGGGGGTTGAAGAGACCCAGTACTTC CASSQDPGLAGVEETQYF TRBV4-3 many TRBD2 TRBJ2-5
TGTGCCAGCAGCTTCAGGGGTCTTAGCTCCTACAATGAGCAGTTCTTC CASSFRGLSSYNEQFF TRBV7-9 NA NA TRBJ2-1
TGTGCCAGCAGTTTAACAGGTCCGGATAGCAATCAGCCCCAGCATTTT CASSLTGPDSNQPQHF TRBV12-3/TRBV12-4 NA NA TRBJ1-5
TGTGCCAGCAGTTACCCCTTCAAGCTCATCGGAGGGGTGAACACTGAAGCTTTCTTT CASSYPFKLIGGVNTEAFF TRBV6-2/TRBV6-3 once NA TRBJ1-1